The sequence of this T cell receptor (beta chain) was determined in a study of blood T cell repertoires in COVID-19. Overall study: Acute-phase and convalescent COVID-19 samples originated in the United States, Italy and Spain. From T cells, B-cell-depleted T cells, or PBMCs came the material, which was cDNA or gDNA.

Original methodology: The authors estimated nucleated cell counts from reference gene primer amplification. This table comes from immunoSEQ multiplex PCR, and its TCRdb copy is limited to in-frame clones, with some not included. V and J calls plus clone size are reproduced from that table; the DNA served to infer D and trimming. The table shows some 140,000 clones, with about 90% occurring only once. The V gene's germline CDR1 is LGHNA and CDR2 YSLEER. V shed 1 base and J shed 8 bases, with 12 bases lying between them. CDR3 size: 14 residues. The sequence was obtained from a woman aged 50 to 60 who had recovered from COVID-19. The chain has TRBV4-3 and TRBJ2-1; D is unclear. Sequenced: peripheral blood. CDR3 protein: CASSQGSNRDEQFF. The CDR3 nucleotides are TGCGCCAGCAGCCAAGGTTCCAATCGCGATGAGCAGTTCTTC.